These T cell receptor beta chains were read from a single sample in a study of cytomegalovirus exposure and HLA in healthy donors. Generated by immunoSEQ multiplex PCR, the TCRdb table keeps only in-frame clones and is missing some. The sample holds about 140,000 clones, 75% seen once. Sequenced sample: PBMCs. The receptors derive from a man aged 35 to 55 in good health and CMV-seronegative. Each CDR3 is given with its conserved first and last residue. The D gene is left open where the match is weak. Size values are once, few and many counts, or a class for expanded clones, and some rows have none.

abundance,d_gene,len,v_gene,j_gene,CDR3aa,CDR3nt
-,-,16,TRBV30,TRBJ1-4,CAWSVTRVGWAEKLFF,TGTGCCTGGAGTGTAACCAGAGTCGGTTGGGCTGAAAAACTGTTTTTT
-,TRBD1,15,TRBV7-2,TRBJ1-6,CASSLGQGNNSPLHF,TGTGCCAGCAGCTTGGGACAGGGAAATAATTCACCCCTCCACTTT
-,TRBD1,15,TRBV25-1,TRBJ2-6,CASRLTGAGANVLTF,TGTGCCAGCAGATTAACAGGGGCTGGGGCCAACGTCCTGACTTTC
-,-,14,TRBV7-2,TRBJ2-7,CASSFRSPGDEQYF,TGTGCCAGCAGCTTCCGGTCTCCAGGCGACGAGCAGTACTTC
-,TRBD1,17,TRBV10-3,TRBJ2-3,CAISETQGTGGTDTQYF,TGTGCCATCAGTGAGACCCAAGGGACAGGGGGAACAGATACGCAGTATTTT
-,-,18,TRBV7-2,TRBJ2-5,CASSPSGLPAIEQETQYF,TGTGCCAGCAGCCCTAGTGGCCTACCAGCAATTGAGCAAGAGACCCAGTACTTC
-,-,13,TRBV10-1,TRBJ1-2,CASSESGLYGYTF,TGCGCCAGCAGTGAGTCGGGCCTCTATGGCTACACCTTC
-,-,13,TRBV28,TRBJ1-1,CASRGGKNTEAFF,TGTGCCAGCCGGGGGGGAAAGAACACTGAAGCTTTCTTT
once,TRBD2,16,TRBV19,TRBJ2-2,CASSIGAGARTGELFF,TGTGCCAGTAGTATAGGAGCGGGGGCCAGGACCGGGGAGCTGTTTTTT
once,TRBD1,15,TRBV6-5,TRBJ1-2,CASSLGQGAGYGYTF,TGTGCCAGCAGTTTAGGACAGGGCGCTGGATATGGCTACACCTTC
-,-,16,TRBV6-6,TRBJ1-2,CASSYQEALARYGYTF,TGTGCCAGCAGTTACCAGGAGGCCCTAGCCCGCTATGGCTACACCTTC
-,TRBD1,14,TRBV7-7,TRBJ2-2,CASSPRQGTGELFF,TGTGCCAGCAGCCCGCGACAGGGGACCGGGGAGCTGTTTTTT
-,-,16,TRBV27,TRBJ1-6,CASRLRLAGYNSPLHF,TGTGCCAGCAGGCTCCGGCTCGCAGGGTATAATTCACCCCTCCACTTT
-,-,15,TRBV5-6,TRBJ2-4,CASSSRGGPKNIQYF,TGTGCCAGCAGCTCTAGGGGGGGGCCCAAAAACATTCAGTACTTC
-,-,13,TRBV18,TRBJ1-3,CASSPSAGNTIYF,TGTGCCAGCTCACCGAGCGCAGGAAACACCATATATTTT
-,TRBD1,13,TRBV6-5,TRBJ1-2,CASRLGQGYGYTF,TGTGCCAGCAGACTCGGACAGGGATATGGCTACACCTTC
-,-,14,TRBV19,TRBJ2-5,CASSMTGRQETQYF,TGTGCCAGTAGTATGACAGGTCGGCAAGAGACCCAGTACTTC
-,TRBD1,15,TRBV6-4,TRBJ1-6,CASRDDRVYNSPLHF,TGTGCCAGCAGGGATGACAGGGTTTATAATTCACCCCTCCACTTT
once,-,14,TRBV25-1,TRBJ1-1,CASSELRRGTEAFF,TGTGCCAGCAGTGAATTAAGGAGGGGAACTGAAGCTTTCTTT
-,TRBD1,15,TRBV11-2,TRBJ1-2,CASSLGSGQFYGYTF,TGTGCCAGCAGCTTAGGCTCGGGACAGTTCTATGGCTACACCTTC
-,-,16,TRBV4-1,TRBJ2-2,CASSQDRGGRTGELFF,TGCGCCAGCAGCCAAGATCGCGGGGGCAGGACCGGGGAGCTGTTTTTT
-,-,18,TRBV14,TRBJ1-6,CASSHDLITRDTNSPLHF,TGTGCCAGCAGCCACGATCTAATCACCCGGGACACAAATTCACCCCTCCACTTT
-,TRBD2,15,TRBV6-5,TRBJ2-7,CASSYSSAGDYEQYF,TGTGCCAGCAGTTACTCTTCAGCGGGAGACTACGAGCAGTACTTC
few,-,14,TRBV5-1,TRBJ2-1,CASSEYSSYNEQFF,TGCGCCAGCAGCGAGTACAGCTCCTACAATGAGCAGTTCTTC
few,-,17,TRBV4-3,TRBJ2-6,CASSPGESSSGANVLTF,TGCGCCAGCAGCCCCGGGGAATCGTCTTCTGGGGCCAACGTCCTGACTTTC
-,-,13,TRBV9,TRBJ2-7,CASSVGQGDEQYF,TGTGCCAGCAGCGTAGGTCAGGGTGACGAGCAGTACTTC
-,TRBD1,16,TRBV7-2,TRBJ2-7,CASSPLPGQGPYEQYF,TGTGCCAGCAGCCCCCTACCGGGACAGGGACCCTACGAGCAGTACTTC
-,TRBD1,13,TRBV5-1,TRBJ2-3,CASKPTGIDTQYF,TGCGCCAGCAAACCGACAGGGATAGATACGCAGTATTTT
once,TRBD1,15,TRBV7-2,TRBJ1-1,CASSRTGVLSTEAFF,TGTGCCAGCAGCCGAACAGGGGTCCTTAGCACTGAAGCTTTCTTT